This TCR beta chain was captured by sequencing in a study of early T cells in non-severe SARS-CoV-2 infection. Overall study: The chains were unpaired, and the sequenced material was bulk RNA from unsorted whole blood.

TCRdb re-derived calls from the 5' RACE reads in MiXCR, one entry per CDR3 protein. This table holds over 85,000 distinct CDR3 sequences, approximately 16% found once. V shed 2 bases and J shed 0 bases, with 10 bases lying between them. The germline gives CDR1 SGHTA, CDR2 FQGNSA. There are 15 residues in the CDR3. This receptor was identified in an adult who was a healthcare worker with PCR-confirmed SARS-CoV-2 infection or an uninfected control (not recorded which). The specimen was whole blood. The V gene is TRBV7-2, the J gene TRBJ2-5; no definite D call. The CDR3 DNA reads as TGTGCCAGCAGCTTAAATCTTGCTCACCAAGAGACCCAGTACTTC. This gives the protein CASSLNLAHQETQYF.